Each of the 27 T cell receptor beta chains below was sequenced from the same sample in a study of blood T cell repertoires in COVID-19. Measured with immunoSEQ multiplex PCR; TCRdb has only the in-frame clones, and not every one. Seen here are 96,000 or so clones, more than 90% observed once, and the top ten hold roughly 1.7%. The sample was peripheral blood. The origin of the receptors is a man in his 60s with acute or convalescent COVID-19.

The J gene is TRBJ2-7, the V gene TRBV4-3, with 7 bases identical to TRBD1. CDR1 is LGHNA, CDR2 YSLEER, per germline. The CDR3 is 15 residues long. V gave up 4 bases and J gave up 6 bases; unmatched junction bases: 12. Here the CDR3 DNA reads TGCGCCAGCAGCCGAGATTATGGGACAGCAATCGAGCAGTACTTC. This encodes CASSRDYGTAIEQYF.

This rearrangement joins TRBV7-9 to TRBJ2-5; TRBD1 might be the D (5 bases). Between the trimmed V and J ends, which lost 5 bases and 5 bases, there was a span of 18 bases. The length of the CDR3 is 15 residues. The germline V gene has CDR1 SEHNR and CDR2 FQNEAQ (reference sequence). The CDR3 protein is CASSPPVLGHETQYF. The CDR3 bases are TGTGCCAGCAGCCCCCCCGTGCTGGGGCATGAGACCCAGTACTTC.

This clone was counted once. The rearrangement uses TRBV11-3 and TRBJ1-1; no clear D. Germline values: CDR1 SGHNT, CDR2 YENEEA. Trimming took 3 bases from V and 2 from J, leaving 13 bases between them. This CDR3 is built from 15 residues. The CDR3 DNA reads TGTGCCAGCAGCTTGAGACCGGCAGGTAACACTGAAGCTTTCTTT. The encoded protein is CASSLRPAGNTEAFF.

This clone occurred once. The CDR3 region has the DNA TGTGCCAGCAGCTTGTACCGGACTAGCGGGAACACCGGGGAGCTGTTTTTT. Amino acid sequence: CASSLYRTSGNTGELFF. The chain joins TRBV5-8 to TRBJ2-2; 10 bases are a match to TRBD2. The germline gives CDR1 SGHTS, CDR2 YDEGEE. The CDR3 has 17 amino acids. After removal of 1 base from V and 1 base from J, the junction contained 4 bases not matched to a gene.

V and J are TRBV28 and TRBJ2-3; a possible D gene is TRBD1 (6 bases). From germline, CDR1 is MDHEN and CDR2 SYDVKM. V was cut by 11 bases and J by 2 bases, with 14 bases left in between. The CDR3 has 13 residues. CDR3 nucleotide sequence: TGTGCCGTCTGGGGGCAGTCCACAGATACGCAGTATTTT. Translating gives CAVWGQSTDTQYF.

The rearrangement joins TRBV6-5 to TRBJ2-1, with 11 nucleotides matching TRBD1. CDR1 MNHEY and CDR2 SVGAGI come from the germline V gene. With V trimmed by 6 bases and J by 7 bases, 5 bases remained unmatched. The CDR3 spans 14 residues. CDR3 bases: TGTGCCAGCAGAGACGGACAGGGGGCAAATGAGCAGTTCTTC. Its translation: CASRDGQGANEQFF.

The chain has TRBV11-2 and TRBJ2-7, with no clear D. The CDR3 contains 14 residues. Trimming cost V 2 bases and J 1 base, with 9 bases left between them. In germline, CDR1 is SGHAT, CDR2 FQNNGV. The CDR3 DNA follows: TGTGCCAGCAGCTTATGGAGCGATTCCTACGAGCAGTACTTC. Translating gives CASSLWSDSYEQYF.

The gene calls are TRBV14 and TRBJ2-1; 7 bases agree with TRBD2. Per the germline V gene, CDR1 is SGHDN and CDR2 is FVKESK. This CDR3 contains 15 residues. J was trimmed by 0 bases and V by 4 bases; bases with no gene match: 3. CDR3: CASSRDYRSYNEQFF. The CDR3 DNA is TGTGCCAGCAGCCGGGACTACCGCTCCTACAATGAGCAGTTCTTC. Using reference TRBV14 and TRBJ2-1 for the parts outside the CDR3, the full variable domain is EAGVTQFPSHSVIEKGQTVTLRCDPISGHDNLYWYRRVMGKEIKFLLHFVKESKQDESGMPNNRFLAERTGGTYSTLKVQPAELEDSGVYFCASSRDYRSYNEQFFGPGTRLTVL.

The chain is built from TRBV10-3 and TRBJ1-4; 7 positions agree with TRBD1. Germline V gene lookup returns CDR1 ENHRY and CDR2 SYGVKD. V dropped 4 bases and J dropped 0; count of bases not matched to a gene: 2. This CDR3 is 15 amino acids long. CDR3 coding DNA: TGTGCCATCAGTGTGGACAGGACAACTAATGAAAAACTGTTTTTT. This gives the protein CAISVDRTTNEKLFF.

This clone has just one count. CDR3: CASSETQGAIQPQHF. The CDR3, as DNA: TGTGCCAGCAGTGAAACACAGGGGGCGATTCAGCCCCAGCATTTT. The chain carries TRBV6-1 and TRBJ1-5; 9 bases are a match to TRBD1. V was pared by 2 bases and J by 6 bases, with 5 bases of the junction left unmatched. Germline CDR1 is MNHNS and CDR2 is SASEGT. The CDR3 has 15 residues.

The count of this clone is one. The CDR3 coding sequence is TGTGCCAGTAGTATTAGTACGGGGGGGGCGGGTCAGCCCCAGCATTTT. Its translation is CASSISTGGAGQPQHF. This rearrangement joins TRBV19 to TRBJ1-5; a weak D match, TRBD1 (6 bases). V lost 3 bases and J 6 bases, leaving 18 bases between the germline ends. This CDR3 contains 16 residues. CDR1 LNHDA and CDR2 SQIVND come from the germline V gene (reference sequence).

This chain uses TRBV4-2 with TRBJ2-1; 9 nucleotides align to TRBD2. Germline trimming cut 1 base from V and 10 bases from J; bases unmatched to any gene: 17. Per germline, CDR1 LGHNA and CDR2 YNFKEQ. The CDR3 loop spans 18 amino acids. DNA for the CDR3: TGTGCCAGCAGCCAAGTCCCTCTCCAGCGGGAGGTACCTTGGGAGCAGTTCTTC. The encoded protein is CASSQVPLQREVPWEQFF.

V usage is TRBV9 and J usage is TRBJ2-5; D not resolved. Looked up from germline, CDR1 is SGDLS and CDR2 is YYNGEE. CDR3 length: 15 residues. Trimming removed 1 base at V and 5 bases at J, with 15 bases between. The CDR3 is CASSVNSIFGETQYF. CDR3 DNA sequence: TGTGCCAGCAGCGTAAATTCGATCTTCGGGGAGACCCAGTACTTC.

The rearrangement joins TRBV4-1 to TRBJ2-7; D is unclear. There are 15 residues in the CDR3. Deletions cut 4 bases from V and 2 bases from J, with 15 bases between. Looked up from germline, CDR1 is MGHRA and CDR2 is YSYEKL. The CDR3 bases are TGCGCCAGCAGCCCCCTTGCGCAACCCCCCTACGAGCAGTACTTC. This codes for CASSPLAQPPYEQYF.

The rearrangement joins TRBV7-3 to TRBJ2-1, with TRBD1 as a possible D gene (6 bases). CDR3 length: 16 amino acids. V was clipped by 0 bases and J by 3 bases, with 12 bases between them. Germline CDR1 SGHTA, CDR2 FQGTGA. The CDR3 protein is CASSLTPGAGYNEQFF. The CDR3 bases are TGTGCCAGCAGCTTAACGCCAGGGGCTGGCTACAATGAGCAGTTCTTC.

This clone was recorded once. The V and J genes are TRBV5-1 and TRBJ2-3; 12 nucleotides align to TRBD2. V trimming: 4 bases; J trimming: 4 bases; junction bases outside the gene matches: 7. Germline lookup yields CDR1 SGHRS and CDR2 YFSETQ. This CDR3 has 16 amino acids. The CDR3 loop is CASSLRLAGEADTQYF. The DNA of the CDR3 is TGCGCCAGCAGCCTGAGACTAGCGGGAGAGGCAGATACGCAGTATTTT.

The chain joins TRBV19 to TRBJ2-1, with 10 bases that match TRBD2. Germline CDR1 is LNHDA and CDR2 is SQIVND (reference sequence). This CDR3 is 15 amino acids long. V dropped 5 bases and J dropped 5; count of bases not matched to a gene: 6. CDR3 sequence (DNA): TGTGCCAGTAGTCTTCTAGCGGGAGCCCACAATGAGCAGTTCTTC. It specifies CASSLLAGAHNEQFF.

The chain recombines TRBV21-1 with TRBJ2-1; TRBD1, the table's D call, was not compared with the DNA. TRBV21-1 is a pseudogene. The CDR3 has 19 residues. The DNA for the CDR3 is TGTGCCAGCAGCAAAGATGAGGGCTCGGACAGGGGGCGCTTTAATGAGCAGTTCTTC. Its translation is CASSKDEGSDRGRFNEQFF.

This clone was detected once. V usage is TRBV27 and J usage is TRBJ2-7; D is possibly TRBD2 (6 bases). The CDR3 totals 14 residues. Germline loops: CDR1 MNHEY, CDR2 SMNVEV (reference sequence). Trimming pared 3 bases from V and 4 bases from J, leaving 13 bases between. The CDR3 DNA is TGTGCCAGCAGTTTCTCCGCAGCGGGTTACGAGCAGTACTTC. It encodes CASSFSAAGYEQYF.

The V gene is TRBV19, the J gene TRBJ1-3; no reliable D call. CDR3 length equals 15 residues. Trimming removed 7 bases at V and 0 bases at J, with 13 bases between. Germline CDR1 and CDR2: LNHDA and SQIVND (reference sequence). This CDR3 reads CASKRRSNSGNTIYF. In nucleotides, the CDR3 is TGTGCCAGTAAAAGGAGGTCCAACTCTGGAAACACCATATATTTT.

The gene calls are TRBV18 and TRBJ2-7, with 8 bases matching TRBD1. Losses at the gene ends were 6 bases for V and 4 bases for J; bases not matched to a gene: 5. The CDR3 runs to 13 residues. Germline CDR1 reads KGHSH; CDR2 reads LQKENI. The CDR3 DNA reads as TGTGCCAGCTCGATCCGACAGGGGTACGAGCAGTACTTC. This gives the protein CASSIRQGYEQYF.

The chain uses TRBV7-2 and TRBJ2-7; D may be TRBD2 (5 bases). The CDR3 covers 14 residues. V was clipped by 2 bases and J by 1 base, with 9 bases between them. In germline, CDR1 is SGHTA, CDR2 FQGNSA. DNA of the CDR3: TGTGCCAGCAGCTTAACCCGGGGTTCCTACGAGCAGTACTTC. Its protein is CASSLTRGSYEQYF.

This chain connects TRBV19 to TRBJ2-7; 8 nucleotides line up with TRBD1. Germline V gene lookup returns CDR1 LNHDA and CDR2 SQIVND (reference sequence). CDR3 length: 15 amino acids. The junction had 13 bases not matched to a gene; V was cut back by 7 bases and J by 5 bases. The CDR3: CASTTGRQGRNEQYF. In nucleotides, the CDR3 is TGTGCCAGTACCACCGGACGACAGGGGCGAAACGAGCAGTACTTC.

The CDR3 protein is CASSLERGYEQYF. Here the CDR3 DNA reads TGTGCCAGCAGCTTAGAGAGAGGATACGAGCAGTACTTC. The rearrangement uses TRBV11-3 and TRBJ2-7, with D unresolved. Trimming shortened V by 0 bases and J by 4 bases, and 7 bases separated the two germline ends. The length of the CDR3 is 13 residues. Germline V gene sequence: CDR1 SGHNT, CDR2 YENEEA.

The DNA of the CDR3 is TGTGCCAGCAGCCCCCCGGGACAGGGGAGGGAGACCCAGTACTTC. This gives the protein CASSPPGQGRETQYF. V is TRBV5-4 and J is TRBJ2-5, with 10 nucleotides matching TRBD1. The length of the CDR3 is 15 residues. The ends lost 4 bases at V and 5 bases at J; junction bases unmatched: 8. Germline CDR1 and CDR2: SGHNT and YYREEE (reference sequence).

The V and J genes are TRBV5-6 and TRBJ2-7; D perhaps matches TRBD1 (5 bases). This CDR3 spans 14 amino acids. V lost 1 base, J lost 9 bases, and 17 bases lay in between. Germline V gives CDR1 SGHDT, CDR2 YYEEEE. The CDR3 is CASSLLGPRAGQYF. The CDR3 nucleotides read TGTGCCAGCAGCTTGTTAGGTCCCAGGGCTGGGCAGTACTTC.

The chain has TRBV7-8 and TRBJ2-5, with 9 positions matching TRBD2. V shed 1 base, J shed 5 bases, and the junction held 2 bases outside the gene matches. CDR3 size: 14 residues. Germline-derived CDR1 and CDR2 are SGHVS and FQNEAQ. The CDR3 loop is CASSLGTSEETQYF. CDR3 sequence (DNA): TGTGCCAGCAGCTTAGGGACTAGCGAGGAGACCCAGTACTTC.